Below, 26 T cell receptor beta chains from the same sample are listed, as sequenced in a study of cytomegalovirus exposure and HLA in healthy donors. PCR employed 60 Vbeta and 13 Jbeta primers. The repertoire was sequenced with immunoSEQ multiplex PCR; TCRdb's copy has only in-frame clones and lacks some. The table lists 150,000 to 250,000 clones, about four fifths of them singletons, with roughly 1.4% in the top ten. Sequencing input: PBMCs. The origin of the receptors is a girl aged 5 to 17 in good health and CMV-seropositive.

The chain couples TRBV7-2 to TRBJ1-1, with TRBD1 identical over 7 bases. Germline trimming cut 3 bases from V and 2 bases from J; bases unmatched to any gene: 6. Germline V gene data show CDR1 as SGHTA and CDR2 as FQGNSA. The CDR3 extends over 15 amino acids. The CDR3 coding sequence is TGTGCCAGCAGCTTGGAGACAGGGATTAACACTGAAGCTTTCTTT. Protein: CASSLETGINTEAFF. Full variable domain (remainder filled in from reference TRBV7-2 and TRBJ1-1): GAGVSQSPSNKVTEKGKDVELRCDPISGHTALYWYRQSLGQGLEFLIYFQGNSAPDKSGLPSDRFSAERTGGSVSTLTIQRTQQEDSAVYLCASSLETGINTEAFFGQGTRLTVV.

This clone has only a few counts. V and J are TRBV9 and TRBJ2-7, with 7 bases matching TRBD1. Germline CDR1 SGDLS, CDR2 YYNGEE. The CDR3 loop spans 16 amino acids. The junction had 13 bases not matched to a gene; V was cut back by 3 bases and J by 4 bases. This CDR3 reads CASSDPRTGNSYEQYF. In nucleotides, the CDR3 is TGTGCCAGCAGCGACCCCCGGACAGGAAATAGTTACGAGCAGTACTTC.

This clone was seen only once. The chain recombines TRBV4-1 with TRBJ2-7, with 8 positions matching TRBD1. V dropped 4 bases and J dropped 0; count of bases not matched to a gene: 5. The CDR3 spans 15 residues. Looked up from germline, CDR1 is MGHRA and CDR2 is YSYEKL. DNA of the CDR3: TGCGCCAGCAGCCGCCTCGGGACAGGCTCCTACGAGCAGTACTTC. It encodes CASSRLGTGSYEQYF.

The chain recombines TRBV6-5 with TRBJ1-1; a possible D gene is TRBD1 (5 bases). CDR1 and CDR2 from the germline V gene are MNHEY and SVGAGI. The CDR3 is made up of 15 amino acids. V was shortened by 0 bases and J by 5 bases, with 13 bases between the two germline ends. CDR3 sequence (DNA): TGTGCCAGCAGTTACTCGATCACACGGGGGACTGAAGCTTTCTTT. It codes for CASSYSITRGTEAFF.

A few counts support this clone. The chain uses TRBV10-1 and TRBJ1-6, with a weak D call TRBD1 (6 bases). This CDR3 is built from 13 residues. V was trimmed by 7 bases and J by 8 bases, leaving 12 bases between them. Per germline, CDR1 WNHNN and CDR2 SYGVQD (reference sequence). The chain's CDR3 is CASTWDTDSPLHF. In DNA, the CDR3 is TGCGCCAGCACTTGGGACACGGATTCACCCCTCCACTTT.

The V call is TRBV7-2, the J call TRBJ2-3, with D possibly matching TRBD1 (6 bases). The V end lost 1 base, the J end lost 1 base, and 9 bases lay between the germline ends. CDR3 size: 15 residues. CDR1 and CDR2 from the germline V gene are SGHTA and FQGNSA. In nucleotides, the CDR3 is TGTGCCAGCAGCTTAGGGGGGCCGGGCACAGATACGCAGTATTTT. Encoded protein: CASSLGGPGTDTQYF.

For the CDR3, the DNA is TGTGCCAGCAGTTTAGTCTCGACAGGGGGGATGAACACTGAAGCTTTCTTT. This translates into CASSLVSTGGMNTEAFF. This rearrangement joins TRBV27 to TRBJ1-1; 9 bases fit TRBD1. V shed 2 bases and J 0 bases; nucleotides not matched to a gene: 7. This CDR3 has 17 amino acids. CDR1 is MNHEY, CDR2 SMNVEV, per germline (reference sequence).

The chain links TRBV5-6 to TRBJ1-1, with 8 bases fitting TRBD1. The CDR3 loop spans 16 amino acids. The junction had 10 bases not matched to a gene; V was cut back by 4 bases and J by 2 bases. Germline CDR1 SGHDT, CDR2 YYEEEE. This CDR3 reads CASSLVGGQGNTEAFF. The CDR3 nucleotides are TGTGCCAGCAGCCTGGTCGGAGGACAGGGTAACACTGAAGCTTTCTTT.

The chain has TRBV4-3 and TRBJ2-6; D remains ambiguous. With 0 bases removed from V and 2 bases from J, the gap between germline ends came to 8 bases. CDR3 length: 16 residues. Germline CDR1 and CDR2: LGHNA and YSLEER. The DNA of the CDR3 is TGCGCCAGCAGCCAAGATTTAAGAGCTGGGGCCAACGTCCTGACTTTC. Translating it yields CASSQDLRAGANVLTF.

This clone was observed a single time. The chain joins TRBV9 to TRBJ2-1, with 13 nucleotides matching TRBD2. Germline loops: CDR1 SGDLS, CDR2 YYNGEE. The CDR3 covers 16 residues. Losses at the gene ends were 0 bases for V and 7 bases for J; bases not matched to a gene: 4. The CDR3, as DNA: TGTGCCAGCAGCGTAGGGACTAGCGGGGGTATGAATGAGCAGTTCTTC. Its translation: CASSVGTSGGMNEQFF.

The V call is TRBV5-5, the J call TRBJ1-5; D is ambiguous. V lost 3 bases to trimming and J lost 1 base, with 11 bases between them. CDR3 length: 15 residues. CDR1 and CDR2 (germline): SGHKS, YYEKEE (reference sequence). This CDR3 is CASSSSGLSNQPQHF. The CDR3 DNA follows: TGTGCCAGCAGCTCTTCAGGCTTGAGCAATCAGCCCCAGCATTTT.

The chain links TRBV7-2 to TRBJ1-4; D possibly corresponds to TRBD1 (5 bases). Trimming removed 1 base at V and 4 bases at J, with 10 bases between. The CDR3 consists of 15 residues. Germline values: CDR1 SGHTA, CDR2 FQGNSA. CDR3 protein: CASSLGRAHNEKLFF. For the CDR3, the DNA is TGTGCCAGCAGCTTAGGCAGGGCCCATAATGAAAAACTGTTTTTT.

The CDR3: CASSQEWSGGYNEQFF. Written as DNA, the CDR3 is TGTGCCAGCAGCCAAGAGTGGAGCGGGGGGTACAATGAGCAGTTCTTC. The rearrangement uses TRBV4-2 and TRBJ2-1; 9 nucleotides line up with TRBD2. From germline, CDR1 is LGHNA and CDR2 YNFKEQ. V lost 0 bases, J lost 4 bases, and 4 bases stayed unmatched. This CDR3 comprises 16 residues.

This clone was found a few times. This sample also contains other DNA sequences that code for the same CDR3. The V call is TRBV11-2, the J call TRBJ1-1; TRBD1 might be the D (5 bases). V was cut by 1 base and J by 5 bases, with 11 bases left in between. Germline V lookup: CDR1 SGHAT, CDR2 FQNNGV. The CDR3 spans 14 residues. The CDR3 nucleotides are TGTGCCAGCAGCTTAGTAGGTGGGGGGACTGAAGCTTTCTTT. This encodes CASSLVGGGTEAFF.

The chain has TRBV7-2 and TRBJ2-5, with a tentative D call TRBD2 (6 bases). V lost 0 bases to trimming and J lost 1 base, with 9 bases between them. Per the germline V gene, CDR1 is SGHTA and CDR2 is FQGNSA. The CDR3 extends over 15 amino acids. The CDR3 nucleotides are TGTGCCAGCAGCTTAGCGGGGGGATTCCAAGAGACCCAGTACTTC. Translation gives CASSLAGGFQETQYF.

The chain couples TRBV30 to TRBJ1-2; 9 nucleotides agree with TRBD1. Germline lookup yields CDR1 GTSNPN and CDR2 SVGIG (reference sequence). Losses at the gene ends were 2 bases for V and 8 bases for J; bases not matched to a gene: 9. The CDR3 has 14 residues. This CDR3 is CAWSRQGQGSGYTF. The CDR3 nucleotides read TGTGCCTGGAGTAGGCAAGGACAGGGGAGCGGCTACACCTTC.

This clone appeared a few times. The rearrangement links TRBV11-2 to TRBJ2-3, with 9 bases identical to TRBD1. V shed 6 bases and J 2 bases; nucleotides not matched to a gene: 9. CDR1 and CDR2 from the germline V gene are SGHAT and FQNNGV. There are 16 residues in the CDR3. This CDR3 reads CASSWSDRGITDTQYF. CDR3 nucleotides: TGTGCCAGCAGTTGGTCGGACAGGGGTATCACAGATACGCAGTATTTT.

The chain links TRBV10-3 to TRBJ2-3; 14 bases are a match to TRBD2. Germline CDR1 ENHRY, CDR2 SYGVKD. This CDR3 is 18 amino acids long. V trimming: 3 bases; J trimming: 4 bases; junction bases outside the gene matches: 9. CDR3 bases: TGTGCCATCAGTGAATCCGGACTAGCGGGGGGTAACGCAGATACGCAGTATTTT. It codes for CAISESGLAGGNADTQYF.

This sequence joins TRBV11-2 and TRBJ2-5; 8 bases fit TRBD2. This CDR3 is built from 14 residues. J lost 7 bases, V lost 5 bases, and 9 bases had no gene match. In germline, CDR1 is SGHAT, CDR2 FQNNGV. CDR3 amino acids: CASSPYSGDGTQYF. Written as DNA, the CDR3 is TGTGCCAGCAGCCCCTATAGCGGGGACGGGACCCAGTACTTC.

The rearrangement uses TRBV6-5 and TRBJ2-3, with TRBD2 matching 7 bases. The CDR3 extends over 16 amino acids. The J segment lost 0 bases and the V segment lost 4 bases, leaving 7 bases of the junction unmatched. The germline V gene encodes CDR1 MNHEY and CDR2 SVGAGI. In DNA form, the CDR3 reads TGTGCCAGCAGTTCGAGCGGGGTCACTAGCACAGATACGCAGTATTTT. Its translation: CASSSSGVTSTDTQYF.

This chain links TRBV18 with TRBJ2-5; maybe TRBD1 (5 bases). The CDR3 is 14 amino acids. Germline CDR1 is KGHSH and CDR2 is LQKENI. V was clipped by 6 bases and J by 5 bases, with 16 bases between them. The CDR3 sequence is CASSPIGVKETQYF. The CDR3 nucleotides are TGTGCCAGCTCCCCGATAGGGGTTAAGGAGACCCAGTACTTC.

Comment on this clone: One end of the junction fails to match germline, which may point to a read error. The chain couples TRBV7-6 to TRBJ2-7, with D perhaps TRBD2 (6 bases). There are 14 residues in the CDR3. Germline assignment: CDR1 SGHVS and CDR2 FNYEAQ. The CDR3 here is CAGSLARENPEQYF. Written as DNA, the CDR3 is TGTGCCGGCAGCTTAGCGCGGGAAAACCCCGAGCAGTACTTC.

The chain joins TRBV9 to TRBJ2-7; D not certain. Trimming stripped 0 bases from V and 0 bases from J, with 7 bases between. This CDR3 contains 14 residues. Per the germline V gene, CDR1 is SGDLS and CDR2 is YYNGEE. CDR3 nucleotides: TGTGCCAGCAGCGTAGCAGTCAACTCCTACGAGCAGTACTTC. Protein product: CASSVAVNSYEQYF.

The V call is TRBV6-1, the J call TRBJ2-7; 11 nucleotides agree with TRBD1. Germline CDR1 reads MNHNS; CDR2 reads SASEGT. V dropped 4 bases and J dropped 4; count of bases not matched to a gene: 15. This CDR3 is built from 18 residues. CDR3 region: CASSAQQNGQGAGYEQYF. DNA for the CDR3: TGTGCCAGCAGTGCCCAACAAAACGGACAGGGGGCCGGATACGAGCAGTACTTC.

The rearrangement uses TRBV5-8 and TRBJ1-2; D perhaps matches TRBD1 (5 bases). The CDR3 sequence is 15 residues long. CDR1 and CDR2 from the germline V gene are SGHTS and YDEGEE. Trimming cost V 2 bases and J 6 bases, with 17 bases left between them. CDR3: CASSLGWQKGNGYTF. In DNA form, the CDR3 reads TGTGCCAGCAGCTTAGGCTGGCAGAAGGGGAATGGCTACACCTTC.

This clone has a single count. The chain employs TRBV30 and TRBJ1-2; D might be TRBD1 (5 bases). Germline lookup yields CDR1 GTSNPN and CDR2 SVGIG (reference sequence). V was pared by 4 bases and J by 6 bases, with 12 bases between. The CDR3 is 12 amino acids. The CDR3 region has the DNA TGTGCCTGGACCATCCCAGGGCATGGCTACACCTTC. Translating gives CAWTIPGHGYTF.